A single sample is the source of the 8 T cell receptor beta chains below, sequenced in a study of blood T cell repertoires in COVID-19. This table comes from immunoSEQ multiplex PCR, and its TCRdb copy is limited to in-frame clones, with some not included. The sample holds approximately 260,000 clones, roughly four fifths seen once. The sample was PBMCs or T cells enriched from blood (not recorded which). The receptors shown here come from a man under 40 with acute COVID-19.

The chain combines TRBV5-1 with TRBJ1-5, with no clear D. The CDR3 is 15 residues long. Trimming cost V 5 bases and J 0 bases, with 12 bases left between them. The germline V gene has CDR1 SGHRS and CDR2 YFSETQ. The DNA of the CDR3 is TGCGCCAGCAGACCAGGCGGAGGTAGCAATCAGCCCCAGCATTTT. Translation gives CASRPGGGSNQPQHF. Using reference TRBV5-1 and TRBJ1-5 for the parts outside the CDR3, the full variable domain is KAGVTQTPRYLIKTRGQQVTLSCSPISGHRSVSWYQQTPGQGLQFLFEYFSETQRNKGNFPGRFSGRQFSNSRSEMNVSTLELGDSALYLCASRPGGGSNQPQHFGDGTRLSIL.

The CDR3: CATSRVSQAGELFF. CDR3 nucleotide sequence: TGTGCCACCAGCAGAGTTTCGCAGGCCGGGGAGCTGTTTTTT. The chain employs TRBV15 and TRBJ2-2, with D hard to call. This CDR3 contains 14 residues. The V gene's germline CDR1 is LNHNV and CDR2 YYDKDF (reference sequence). V lost 1 base, J lost 6 bases, and 9 bases lay in between.

This clone was observed a handful of times. V usage is TRBV7-9 and J usage is TRBJ1-2; possibly TRBD1 for D (6 bases). Germline CDR1 and CDR2: SEHNR and FQNEAQ (reference sequence). This CDR3 has 12 residues. V lost 1 base and J 14 bases, leaving 14 bases between the germline ends. CDR3 amino acids: CASSLEKTGETF. In DNA, the CDR3 is TGTGCCAGCAGCTTAGAGAAGACAGGTGAAACCTTC.

The chain joins TRBV6-5 to TRBJ2-5; TRBD2 agrees at 10 bases. V was clipped by 8 bases and J by 4 bases; unmatched bases: 7. The CDR3 consists of 14 residues. CDR1 is MNHEY and CDR2 is SVGAGI in the germline V gene. Here the CDR3 DNA reads TGTGCCAGCGTCGGCAGACTAGCGGGAGAGACCCAGTACTTC. Translation: CASVGRLAGETQYF.

The chain links TRBV5-1 to TRBJ1-4; the D gene is possibly TRBD1 (6 bases). Germline V gives CDR1 SGHRS, CDR2 YFSETQ. Deletions cut 2 bases from V and 5 bases from J, with 7 bases between. This CDR3 region has 13 residues. CDR3 amino acids: CASSLTGNEKLFF. Written as DNA, the CDR3 is TGCGCCAGCAGCTTAACAGGGAATGAAAAACTGTTTTTT.

V gene TRBV28 combines with J gene TRBJ2-1; no definite D call. Germline-derived CDR1 and CDR2 are MDHEN and SYDVKM. CDR3 size: 15 residues. Between the trimmed V and J ends, which lost 9 bases and 7 bases, there was a span of 22 bases. The CDR3 DNA reads TGTGCCAGTCTGGCCTCCGCGGTCGGCGAGAATGAGCAGTTCTTC. It specifies CASLASAVGENEQFF.

The V gene is TRBV18, the J gene TRBJ2-3, with 7 bases lining up with TRBD2. CDR3 length: 15 amino acids. V gave up 3 bases and J gave up 3 bases; unmatched junction bases: 6. Germline V lookup: CDR1 KGHSH, CDR2 LQKENI. CDR3 loop: CASSPVGGSTDTQYF. The CDR3 region has the DNA TGTGCCAGCTCACCTGTTGGCGGGAGTACAGATACGCAGTATTTT.

As regards this clone: Compared with germline, one end of the junction differs, possibly owing to a read error. CDR3 DNA sequence: TGTGCCAGCAGCAGATCCCGCGGGGGGGGTGAAGCTTTCTTT. It encodes CASSRSRGGGEAFF. The chain combines TRBV5-1 with TRBJ1-1, with D tentatively TRBD1 (5 bases). The CDR3 is made up of 14 amino acids. Germline V CDR1 and CDR2: SGHRS, YFSETQ.